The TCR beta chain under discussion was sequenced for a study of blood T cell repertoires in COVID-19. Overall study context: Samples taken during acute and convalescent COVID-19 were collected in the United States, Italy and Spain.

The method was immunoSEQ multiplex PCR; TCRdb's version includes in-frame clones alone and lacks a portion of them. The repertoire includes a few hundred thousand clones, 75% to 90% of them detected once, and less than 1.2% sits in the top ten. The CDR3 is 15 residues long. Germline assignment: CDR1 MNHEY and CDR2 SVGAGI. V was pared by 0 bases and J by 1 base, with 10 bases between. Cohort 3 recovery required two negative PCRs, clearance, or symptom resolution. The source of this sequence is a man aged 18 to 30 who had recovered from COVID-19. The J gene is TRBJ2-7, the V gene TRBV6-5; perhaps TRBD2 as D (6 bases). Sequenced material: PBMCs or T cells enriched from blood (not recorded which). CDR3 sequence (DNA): TGTGCCAGCAGTTACTCGGGACTCCGATCCTACGAGCAGTACTTC. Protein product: CASSYSGLRSYEQYF.